Listed below are T cell receptor beta chains from one sample, sequenced in a study of a mutant IDH1 vaccine in newly diagnosed glioma. Their antigens are not known. Repertoires were generated with immunoSEQ multiplex PCR, while TCRdb's copy carries only in-frame clones and drops some. The repertoire has fewer than 35,000 clones, 65% to 85% of them found once; the top ten carry 25% to 30%. Sample: PBMCs, taken from a glioma patient whose treatment included an IDH1 peptide vaccine. All receptors derive from a man aged 30-40 years with glioma. Each CDR3 is given with its conserved first and last residue. The order of the fields is CDR3 protein, CDR3 DNA, D gene, clone size, CDR3 length, V gene, J gene. The D gene is left open where the match is weak. Clone size is given for some rows only: seen once, a few or many times, or a class if the clone is expanded.

CDR3aa: CASSPGTGAGANVLTF
CDR3nt: TGTGCCAGCAGCCCTGGGACAGGGGCTGGGGCCAACGTCCTGACTTTC
d_gene: TRBD1
abundance: NA
len: 16
v_gene: TRBV2
j_gene: TRBJ2-6

CDR3aa: CASSLGGSSYGYTF
CDR3nt: TGTGCCAGCAGTTTAGGGGGGTCGTCCTATGGCTACACCTTC
d_gene: NA
abundance: few
len: 14
v_gene: TRBV28
j_gene: TRBJ1-2

CDR3aa: CSAEDAYEQYF
CDR3nt: TGCAGTGCTGAGGACGCCTACGAGCAGTACTTC
d_gene: NA
abundance: NA
len: 11
v_gene: TRBV20-1
j_gene: TRBJ2-7

CDR3aa: CASSAQVYSGEQYF
CDR3nt: TGTGCCAGCAGTGCACAGGTATATTCGGGCGAGCAGTACTTC
d_gene: NA
abundance: NA
len: 14
v_gene: TRBV2
j_gene: TRBJ2-7

CDR3aa: CASSSVGTSGGNLETQYF
CDR3nt: TGTGCCAGCAGCTCCGTAGGGACTAGCGGGGGAAACCTGGAGACCCAGTACTTC
d_gene: TRBD2
abundance: NA
len: 18
v_gene: TRBV7-2
j_gene: TRBJ2-5

CDR3aa: CASSRQSRGLGGANVLTF
CDR3nt: TGTGCCAGCAGCCGCCAATCTCGGGGCCTAGGTGGGGCCAACGTCCTGACTTTC
d_gene: NA
abundance: NA
len: 18
v_gene: TRBV7-8
j_gene: TRBJ2-6

CDR3aa: CASSETGNPYEQYF
CDR3nt: TGTGCCAGCAGCGAGACAGGGAACCCCTACGAGCAGTACTTC
d_gene: TRBD1
abundance: NA
len: 14
v_gene: TRBV9
j_gene: TRBJ2-7

CDR3aa: CAISYSGRAGEQYF
CDR3nt: TGTGCCATCAGTTATAGCGGGAGGGCCGGCGAGCAGTACTTC
d_gene: TRBD2
abundance: NA
len: 14
v_gene: TRBV10-3
j_gene: TRBJ2-7

CDR3aa: CASSPNNLNTEAFF
CDR3nt: TGCGCCAGCAGCCCGAATAACTTGAACACTGAAGCTTTCTTT
d_gene: NA
abundance: NA
len: 14
v_gene: TRBV5-1
j_gene: TRBJ1-1

CDR3aa: CAWSVSSDIQYF
CDR3nt: TGTGCCTGGAGTGTAAGTAGTGACATTCAGTACTTC
d_gene: NA
abundance: NA
len: 12
v_gene: TRBV30
j_gene: TRBJ2-4

CDR3aa: CASSYAAGQGQGYTF
CDR3nt: TGTGCCAGCAGTTACGCCGCTGGACAGGGACAAGGCTACACCTTC
d_gene: TRBD1
abundance: NA
len: 15
v_gene: TRBV6-5
j_gene: TRBJ1-2

CDR3aa: CASSLGLNNEQFF
CDR3nt: TGTGCCAGCAGCCTCGGACTGAACAATGAGCAGTTCTTC
d_gene: NA
abundance: NA
len: 13
v_gene: TRBV2
j_gene: TRBJ2-1

CDR3aa: CASSLVRGQPQHF
CDR3nt: TGTGCCAGCAGCTTAGTTCGGGGACAGCCCCAGCATTTT
d_gene: NA
abundance: NA
len: 13
v_gene: TRBV7-2
j_gene: TRBJ1-5

CDR3aa: CATSRAIGEDHEQYF
CDR3nt: TGTGCCACCAGCAGGGCTATTGGGGAGGATCACGAGCAGTACTTC
d_gene: NA
abundance: NA
len: 15
v_gene: TRBV15
j_gene: TRBJ2-7

CDR3aa: CASNQREGNRQPQHF
CDR3nt: TGTGCCAGTAACCAGAGGGAAGGTAATAGGCAGCCCCAGCATTTT
d_gene: NA
abundance: NA
len: 15
v_gene: TRBV19
j_gene: TRBJ1-5

CDR3aa: CASSQDNGGGARGTDTQYF
CDR3nt: TGCGCCAGCAGCCAAGATAACGGCGGGGGGGCCCGAGGCACAGATACGCAGTATTTT
d_gene: TRBD2
abundance: NA
len: 19
v_gene: TRBV4-3
j_gene: TRBJ2-3

CDR3aa: CASSSDTFNQPQHF
CDR3nt: TGTGCCAGTAGTTCGGACACATTCAATCAGCCCCAGCATTTT
d_gene: NA
abundance: medium-sized
len: 14
v_gene: TRBV19
j_gene: TRBJ1-5

CDR3aa: CASSSGTVGEKLFF
CDR3nt: TGTGCCAGCAGTTCCGGGACGGTGGGGGAAAAACTGTTTTTT
d_gene: NA
abundance: NA
len: 14
v_gene: TRBV6-6
j_gene: TRBJ1-4

CDR3aa: CASSLSGSSYEQYF
CDR3nt: TGTGCCAGCTCACTTAGCGGGAGCTCCTACGAGCAGTACTTC
d_gene: TRBD2
abundance: NA
len: 14
v_gene: TRBV18
j_gene: TRBJ2-7

CDR3aa: CASSSGEGDTDTQYF
CDR3nt: TGTGCCAGCAGCTCGGGGGAGGGGGACACAGATACGCAGTATTTT
d_gene: NA
abundance: NA
len: 15
v_gene: TRBV7-9
j_gene: TRBJ2-3

CDR3aa: CASSENPTSGANVLTF
CDR3nt: TGTGCCAGCAGTGAAAATCCCACCTCTGGGGCCAACGTCCTGACTTTC
d_gene: NA
abundance: NA
len: 16
v_gene: TRBV2
j_gene: TRBJ2-6

CDR3aa: CASSLLGGPYF
CDR3nt: TGTGCCAGCAGTTTACTGGGGGGACCTTACTTC
d_gene: NA
abundance: NA
len: 11
v_gene: TRBV27
j_gene: TRBJ2-4

CDR3aa: CASSSGPTGSYEQYF
CDR3nt: TGTGCCAGCAGTTCCGGGCCGACAGGCTCCTACGAGCAGTACTTC
d_gene: NA
abundance: NA
len: 15
v_gene: TRBV27
j_gene: TRBJ2-7

CDR3aa: CASSSDRFRTDTQYF
CDR3nt: TGTGCCAGCAGCTCTGACAGGTTCCGCACAGATACGCAGTATTTT
d_gene: NA
abundance: NA
len: 15
v_gene: TRBV7-9
j_gene: TRBJ2-3

CDR3aa: CASSGRGNNSPLHF
CDR3nt: TGTGCCAGCAGCGGGCGAGGGAATAATTCACCCCTCCACTTT
d_gene: NA
abundance: few
len: 14
v_gene: TRBV9
j_gene: TRBJ1-6

CDR3aa: CSVAIGQGGETQYF
CDR3nt: TGCAGCGTGGCTATTGGGCAGGGGGGCGAGACCCAGTACTTC
d_gene: NA
abundance: NA
len: 14
v_gene: TRBV29-1
j_gene: TRBJ2-5